The clone carrying this T cell receptor (beta chain) has only one observation. Antigen: not known. Rectal tissue came from one to two pinch biopsies taken at colonoscopy. The protocol was immunoSEQ multiplex PCR, while the TCRdb copy is restricted to in-frame clones and leaves out a portion. Among some 37,000 clones listed, 60% to 75% were seen once. This record comes from a study of pediatric ulcerative colitis. Study findings and constraints: Substantially fewer templates came from a couple of patients' blood samples.

CDR3 length equals 15 residues. Trimming removed 6 bases from V and 2 bases from J, with 14 bases in between. From germline, CDR1 is SGHRS and CDR2 YFSETQ. The clonotype comes from a boy aged 5-17 years with moderate ulcerative colitis. Sequencing used gut tissue. This chain joins TRBV5-1 and TRBJ2-2, with D unclear. CDR3 sequence: CASKTGTINTGELFF. CDR3 in DNA: TGCGCCAGCAAGACGGGCACGATTAACACCGGGGAGCTGTTTTTT.